The 14 T cell receptor beta chains below all came from one sample that was sequenced in a study of patients and donors after allogeneic stem cell transplantation. TCRdb called the RT-PCR reads again in MiXCR, with one record for every CDR3 protein. The repertoire holds about 25,000 distinct CDR3 sequences, with over 7% as singletons. The material sequenced was blood, either unsorted or a sorted T cell fraction (not recorded which). All receptors come from a human donor who was either an allogeneic HSCT recipient or a stem cell or donor lymphocyte infusion donor (not recorded which). It is not recorded whose cells these are; they may come from a transplant donor.

Ten or more counts support this clonotype. The V gene is TRBV29-1, the J gene TRBJ1-2; possible D gene TRBD1, 5 bases. V was trimmed by 6 bases and J by 2 bases, leaving 19 bases between them. The CDR3 extends over 15 amino acids. Germline V CDR1 and CDR2: SQVTM, ANQGSEA. The CDR3: CSVEKFNRGNYGYTF. CDR3 sequence (DNA): TGCAGCGTCGAGAAATTTAATCGGGGCAACTATGGCTACACCTTC.

This clonotype was seen more than once but under ten times. CDR3 amino acids: CASSPMTGTEAFF. In DNA, the CDR3 is TGCGCCAGCAGTCCAATGACAGGGACCGAAGCTTTCTTT. The chain links TRBV5-1 to TRBJ1-1, with 7 bases identical to TRBD1. CDR1 SGHRS and CDR2 YFSETQ come from the germline V gene. V lost 5 bases and J lost 8; bases outside the gene matches: 9. The length of the CDR3 is 13 residues.

This clonotype came up a few times. V and J are TRBV4-1 and TRBJ2-1; D gene unclear. V dropped 3 bases and J dropped 3 bases, with 3 bases sitting between them. The CDR3 totals 12 residues. CDR1 and CDR2 (germline): MGHRA, YSYEKL. CDR3 sequence reads: CASSHIYNEQFF. CDR3 coding DNA: TGCGCCAGCAGCCATATCTACAATGAGCAGTTCTTC.

This clonotype was detected a few times. Here the CDR3 reads CSATGTSEYTQYF. Written as DNA, the CDR3 is TGCAGTGCAACCGGGACTAGCGAGTATACGCAGTATTTT. The V and J genes are TRBV20-1 and TRBJ2-3, with 10 bases lining up with TRBD2. This CDR3 contains 13 residues. The V segment lost 6 bases and the J segment 7 bases; nucleotides outside the gene matches: 7. CDR1 is DFQATT, CDR2 SNEGSKA, per germline (reference sequence).

This clonotype appeared many times. The chain links TRBV12-3 or TRBV12-4 to TRBJ2-2, with D tentatively TRBD2 (5 bases). V lost 5 bases, J lost 5 bases, and 9 bases lay in between. The CDR3 contains 13 residues. In nucleotides, the CDR3 is TGTGCCAGCAGTCGGGGTCGGACCGGGGAGCTGTTTTTT. Protein: CASSRGRTGELFF.

This clonotype was counted only a few times. The rearrangement joins TRBV5-8 to TRBJ2-5; 12 nucleotides align to TRBD2. The CDR3 totals 17 residues. Germline-derived CDR1 and CDR2 are SGHTS and YDEGEE. The ends lost 4 bases at V and 2 bases at J; junction bases unmatched: 9. CDR3 bases: TGTGCCAGCAGCCCCCCCCCTGGACTAGCGGGGCAAGAGACCCAGTACTTC. This sequence encodes CASSPPPGLAGQETQYF. Supplemented by reference TRBV5-8 and TRBJ2-5, the full variable domain reads EAGVTQSPTHLIKTRGQQATLRCSPISGHTSVYWYQQALGLGLQFLLWYDEGEERNRGNFPPRFSGRQFPNYSSELNVNALELEDSALYLCASSPPPGLAGQETQYFGPGTRLLVL.

This clonotype came up many times. The gene calls are TRBV20-1 and TRBJ2-3; 8 positions match TRBD2. From germline, CDR1 is DFQATT and CDR2 SNEGSKA (reference sequence). The CDR3 covers 14 residues. The V and J ends lost 7 bases and 5 bases, in that order; junction bases with no gene match: 11. The CDR3 DNA is TGCAGTGTCAACTTAGCGGGACGGGGAGATACGCAGTATTTT. Translated, it gives CSVNLAGRGDTQYF.

This clonotype was seen many times. The CDR3 reads CASKGTGLLSGEQYF. As DNA, the CDR3 is TGTGCCAGCAAGGGGACAGGCCTTCTCTCAGGGGAGCAGTACTTC. The chain is built from TRBV7-9 and TRBJ2-7; 8 bases map to TRBD1. Germline CDR1 SEHNR, CDR2 FQNEAQ (reference sequence). This CDR3 is built from 15 residues. V shed 7 bases and J 7 bases; nucleotides not matched to a gene: 15.

This clonotype was seen at least ten times. The V gene is TRBV27, the J gene TRBJ2-1, with 8 nucleotides matching TRBD2. With V trimmed by 4 bases and J by 6 bases, 14 bases remained unmatched. Looked up from germline, CDR1 is MNHEY and CDR2 is SMNVEV (reference sequence). CDR3 length equals 17 residues. As DNA, the CDR3 is TGTGCCAGCAGTTATGGCGTATGGGAGCGGGAGCTCAATGAGCAGTTCTTC. It translates to CASSYGVWERELNEQFF.

By share, this clonotype counts as medium-sized (0.01 to 0.1%). The chain carries TRBV18 and TRBJ2-7; D call uncertain. Trimming removed 2 bases from V and 7 bases from J, with 9 bases in between. From germline, CDR1 is KGHSH and CDR2 LQKENI. CDR3 length: 12 residues. The CDR3 DNA follows: TGTGCCAGCTCACCAAGGGCCTTTGAGCAGTACTTC. As protein: CASSPRAFEQYF.

This clonotype was recorded many times. The chain uses TRBV20-1 and TRBJ2-1; 10 bases agree with TRBD1. This CDR3 comprises 14 residues. CDR1 is DFQATT and CDR2 is SNEGSKA in the germline V gene (reference sequence). Trimming removed 6 bases from V and 8 bases from J; junction bases left unmatched: 10. The CDR3 nucleotides read TGCAGTGCGTCCGGGACAGGGGATCAGGATGAGCAGTTCTTC. It is translated as CSASGTGDQDEQFF.

At least ten counts were recorded for this clonotype. The V and J genes are TRBV6-5 and TRBJ1-1; 7 bases are shared with TRBD1. The CDR3 covers 14 residues. CDR1 MNHEY and CDR2 SVGAGI come from the germline V gene. Losses at the gene ends were 4 bases for V and 0 bases for J; bases not matched to a gene: 2. The CDR3 nucleotides are TGTGCCAGCAGTTTGGGACAGATGAACACTGAAGCTTTCTTT. Its translation: CASSLGQMNTEAFF.

This clonotype was found a few times. This chain connects TRBV20-1 to TRBJ2-7; 12 bases are shared with TRBD1. The ends lost 4 bases at V and 5 bases at J; junction bases unmatched: 24. Germline CDR1 and CDR2: DFQATT and SNEGSKA (reference sequence). The CDR3 runs to 20 residues. CDR3 loop: CSATLPRQPGQGAGYHEQYF. The CDR3, as DNA: TGCAGTGCTACTCTTCCCCGTCAACCGGGACAGGGGGCCGGCTATCACGAGCAGTACTTC.

The chain is built from TRBV28 and TRBJ2-5; D uncertain. CDR1 MDHEN and CDR2 SYDVKM come from the germline V gene. This CDR3 has 15 residues. The ends were cut back, 3 bases at V and 1 base at J, with 12 bases in the middle. The CDR3 loop is CASSFWRRTQETQYF. The CDR3 DNA is TGTGCCAGCAGTTTTTGGCGGAGAACCCAAGAGACCCAGTACTTC.